This TCR beta chain was found in a study of blood T cell repertoires in COVID-19. In the study overall: Sites across the United States, Italy and Spain contributed samples from acute and convalescent COVID-19. T cells, B-cell-depleted T cells, or PBMCs supplied cDNA or gDNA.

Study processing details: Amplifying reference gene primers gave estimates of nucleated cell counts. The repertoire was sequenced with immunoSEQ multiplex PCR; TCRdb's copy has only in-frame clones and lacks some. V and J calls and clone size are as listed in that table; D and trimming were resolved from the DNA. The data hold more than 90,000 clones, with roughly 85% observed a single time. The sample was peripheral blood. The sequence was collected from a woman between 55 and 75 years old with COVID-19, enrolled during active disease.

The CDR3 sequence is CASSVSTDTQYF. As DNA, the CDR3 is TGTGCCAGCAGTGTTAGTACAGATACGCAGTATTTT. The chain is built from TRBV2 and TRBJ2-3, with D hard to call. This CDR3 region has 12 residues. The germline V gene has CDR1 SNHLY and CDR2 FYNNEI. V lost 4 bases and J 3 bases, leaving 5 bases between the germline ends. Supplemented by reference TRBV2 and TRBJ2-3, the full variable domain reads EPEVTQTPSHQVTQMGQEVILRCVPISNHLYFYWYRQILGQKVEFLVSFYNNEISEKSEIFDDQFSVERPDGSNFTLKIRSTKLEDSAMYFCASSVSTDTQYFGPGTRLTVL.